In this sample, the clone carrying this T cell receptor (beta chain) turned up a few times. Its antigen is unknown. The germline V and J ends were trimmed by 3 bases and 5 bases, with 10 bases remaining between them. The length of the CDR3 is 12 residues. Germline CDR1 and CDR2: GTSNPN and SVGIG (reference sequence). This sample is drawn from a study of CD8+CD57+ T cells in acquired aplastic anemia. Background on the study: CD4+ and CD8+ cells, once sorted, gave DNA averaging about 3 ug. Study-wide points: Comparison of patients with controls identified 25 to 35 shared CD8+ CDR3 sequences.

Genomic DNA served as template for TCR beta VDJ and CDR3 profiling. TCRdb reprocessed the reads with MiXCR, giving one entry per CDR3 protein. The sample records some 220,000 distinct CDR3 sequences, roughly 33% being singletons. Sequencing input: sorted CD4+, CD8+, or CD8+CD57+ T cells (not recorded which) from PBMCs. The origin of this receptor is a human donor in good health, serving as a control. The chain links TRBV30 to TRBJ2-5, with TRBD2 as a possible D gene (5 bases). The CDR3 DNA reads as TGTGCCTGGAGGACTATCTTGGAGACCCAGTACTTC. Encoded protein: CAWRTILETQYF.